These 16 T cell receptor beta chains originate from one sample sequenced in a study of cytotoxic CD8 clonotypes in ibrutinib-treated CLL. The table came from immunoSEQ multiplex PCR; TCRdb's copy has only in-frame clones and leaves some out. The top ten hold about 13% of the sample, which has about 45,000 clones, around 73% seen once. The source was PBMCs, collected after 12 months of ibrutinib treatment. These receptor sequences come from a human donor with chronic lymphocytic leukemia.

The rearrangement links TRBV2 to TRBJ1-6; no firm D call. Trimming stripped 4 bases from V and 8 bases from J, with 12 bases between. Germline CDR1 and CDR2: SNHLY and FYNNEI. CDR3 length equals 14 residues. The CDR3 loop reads CASSVPTFDSPLHF. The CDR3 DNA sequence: TGTGCCAGCAGTGTACCTACTTTCGATTCACCCCTCCACTTT.

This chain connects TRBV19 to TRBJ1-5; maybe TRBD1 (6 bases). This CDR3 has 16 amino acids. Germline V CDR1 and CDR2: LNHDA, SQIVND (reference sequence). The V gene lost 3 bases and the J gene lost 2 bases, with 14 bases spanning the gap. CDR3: CASSITGAGGNQPQHF. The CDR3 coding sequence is TGTGCCAGTAGTATTACGGGGGCCGGTGGCAATCAGCCCCAGCATTTT.

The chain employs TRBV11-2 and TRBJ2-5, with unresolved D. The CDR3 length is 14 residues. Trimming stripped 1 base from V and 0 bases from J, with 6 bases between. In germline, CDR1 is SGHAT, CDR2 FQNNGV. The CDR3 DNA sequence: TGTGCCAGCAGCTTAGGAGGTTACCAAGAGACCCAGTACTTC. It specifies CASSLGGYQETQYF.

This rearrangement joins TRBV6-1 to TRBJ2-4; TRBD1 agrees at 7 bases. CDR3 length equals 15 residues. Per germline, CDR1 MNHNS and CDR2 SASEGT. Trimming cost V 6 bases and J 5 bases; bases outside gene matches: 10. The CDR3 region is CASREKTGTENIQYF. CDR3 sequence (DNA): TGTGCCAGCAGGGAAAAAACCGGGACAGAAAACATTCAGTACTTC.

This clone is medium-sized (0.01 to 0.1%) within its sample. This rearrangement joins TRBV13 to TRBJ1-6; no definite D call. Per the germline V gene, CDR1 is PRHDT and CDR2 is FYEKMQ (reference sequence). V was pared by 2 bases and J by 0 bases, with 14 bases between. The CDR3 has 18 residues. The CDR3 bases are TGTGCCAGCAGCTTATCGAACAGTCCGAGCTCCTATAATTCACCCCTCCACTTT. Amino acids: CASSLSNSPSSYNSPLHF.

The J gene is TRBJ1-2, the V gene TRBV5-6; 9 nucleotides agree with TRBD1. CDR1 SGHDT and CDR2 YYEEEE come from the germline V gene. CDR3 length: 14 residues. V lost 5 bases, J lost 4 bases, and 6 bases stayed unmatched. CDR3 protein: CASRPGQGFYGYTF. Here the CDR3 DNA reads TGTGCCAGCAGGCCCGGACAGGGGTTCTATGGCTACACCTTC.

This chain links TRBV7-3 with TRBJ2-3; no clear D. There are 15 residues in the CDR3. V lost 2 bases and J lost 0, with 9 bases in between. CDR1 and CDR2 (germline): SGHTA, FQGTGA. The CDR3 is CASSLEATSTDTQYF. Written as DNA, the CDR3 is TGTGCCAGCAGCTTAGAGGCAACTAGCACAGATACGCAGTATTTT.

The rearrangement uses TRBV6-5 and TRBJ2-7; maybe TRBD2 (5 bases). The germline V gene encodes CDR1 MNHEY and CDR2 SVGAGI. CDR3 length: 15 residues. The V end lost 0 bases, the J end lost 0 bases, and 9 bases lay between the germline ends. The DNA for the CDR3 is TGTGCCAGCAGTTACTCCGAGGGAAGCTCCTACGAGCAGTACTTC. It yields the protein CASSYSEGSSYEQYF.

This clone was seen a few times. Written as DNA, the CDR3 is TGTGCCAGCAGCCCACCGCGCGGTTCACCCCTCCACTTT. This encodes CASSPPRGSPLHF. The gene calls are TRBV9 and TRBJ1-6, with D unclear. V gave up 4 bases and J gave up 9 bases, with 11 bases separating them. CDR3 length: 13 amino acids. Germline CDR1 is SGDLS and CDR2 is YYNGEE.

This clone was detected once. CDR3 residues: CSVEVSGDQPQHF. CDR3 sequence (DNA): TGCAGCGTTGAGGTATCGGGGGATCAGCCCCAGCATTTT. V is TRBV29-1 and J is TRBJ1-5, with D maybe TRBD1 (5 bases). CDR1 is SQVTM, CDR2 ANQGSEA, per germline. The germline V and J ends were trimmed by 3 bases and 5 bases, with 11 bases remaining between them. The CDR3 consists of 13 residues.

DNA of the CDR3: TGTGCCAGCAGCTTGGGGACGAGTCAGCCCCAGCATTTT. It is translated as CASSLGTSQPQHF. V is TRBV5-6 and J is TRBJ1-5; D is uncertain. Germline CDR1 and CDR2: SGHDT and YYEEEE. Trimming stripped 0 bases from V and 6 bases from J, with 7 bases between. The CDR3 has 13 residues.

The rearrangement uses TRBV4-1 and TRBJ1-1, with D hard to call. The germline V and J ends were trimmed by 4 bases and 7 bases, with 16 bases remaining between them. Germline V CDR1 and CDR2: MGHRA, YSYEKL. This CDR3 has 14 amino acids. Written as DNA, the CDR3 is TGCGCCAGCAGCCTCACGTATGGGAATGGTGAAGCTTTCTTT. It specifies CASSLTYGNGEAFF.

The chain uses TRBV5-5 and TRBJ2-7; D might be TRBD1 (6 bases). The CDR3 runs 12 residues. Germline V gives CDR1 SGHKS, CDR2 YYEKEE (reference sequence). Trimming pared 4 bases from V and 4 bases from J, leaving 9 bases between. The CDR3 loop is CASSTGTYEQYF. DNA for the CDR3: TGTGCCAGCAGCACAGGGACATACGAGCAGTACTTC.

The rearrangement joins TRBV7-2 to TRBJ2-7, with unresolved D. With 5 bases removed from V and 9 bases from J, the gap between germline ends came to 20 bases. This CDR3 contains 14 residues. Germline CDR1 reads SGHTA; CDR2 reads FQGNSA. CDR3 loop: CASSNRVGQARQYF. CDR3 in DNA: TGTGCCAGCAGCAACCGCGTCGGCCAGGCGAGGCAGTACTTC.

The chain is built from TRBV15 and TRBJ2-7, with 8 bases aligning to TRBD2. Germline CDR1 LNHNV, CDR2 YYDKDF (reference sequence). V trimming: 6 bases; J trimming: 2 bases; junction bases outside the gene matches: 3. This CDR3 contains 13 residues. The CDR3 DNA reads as TGTGCCACCAGAGCGGGAGAGACCTACGAGCAGTACTTC. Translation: CATRAGETYEQYF.

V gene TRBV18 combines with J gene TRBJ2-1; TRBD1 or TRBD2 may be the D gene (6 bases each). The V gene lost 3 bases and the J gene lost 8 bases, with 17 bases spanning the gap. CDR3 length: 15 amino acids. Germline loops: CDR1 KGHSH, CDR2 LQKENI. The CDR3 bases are TGTGCCAGCTCACCCCCGGGGGCGCCGGGGGATGAGCAGTTCTTC. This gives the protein CASSPPGAPGDEQFF.